A selection of T cell receptor beta chains follows, all from one sample in a study of tumor-infiltrating lymphocytes in primary liver carcinoma. TCRdb redid the calling of the multiplex PCR reads with MiXCR, one entry per CDR3 protein. The sample holds 20,000 to 30,000 distinct CDR3 sequences, over 65% seen once. The sequenced material came from liver tumor tissue from sampling region 3. The receptors derive from a man aged 35-49 years with primary liver carcinoma and hepatitis B virus infection. Both conserved end residues are part of each CDR3.

TRBJ2-7 | TRBV4-3 | CASSQAVTEGHIIYEQYF
TRBJ2-1 | TRBV5-5 | CDSSPGQGPYNERFF
TRBJ2-7 | TRBV12-3/TRBV12-4 | CASSMGTGGSYGLYF
TRBJ2-7 | TRBV11-2 | CASSFIQGTIHNEQYF
TRBJ2-1 | TRBV5-1 | CASSLYIAGGSSEQFF
TRBJ2-7 | TRBV29-1 | CSVKQTAGVWDEQYF
TRBJ2-7 | TRBV28 | CASSPTGGPYKQYF
TRBJ2-2 | TRBV7-8 | CASSFRTRGANTGELFF
TRBJ2-5 | TRBV11-2 | CARSQTPDGGKEAQYF
TRBJ2-5 | TRBV18 | CASSLTLDGETQYF
TRBJ2-7 | TRBV10-3 | CAISAGDSRSEQYF
TRBJ2-7 | TRBV11-2 | CASSLESGISGEQYF
TRBJ2-7 | TRBV28 | CANSKGTGGPYERYF
TRBJ2-1 | TRBV29-1 | CSVVGIGSNVQFF
TRBJ2-2 | TRBV5-6 | CAGSSGTGVTWGLFF
TRBJ2-1 | TRBV11-2 | CASSLVFDNEQFF
TRBJ1-5 | TRBV4-2 | CASSQESGISNQAQHF
TRBJ2-3 | TRBV12-3/TRBV12-4 | CASSLRGGGAQYF
TRBJ2-3 | TRBV11-1 | CVNCEGGGLTDTQYF
TRBJ2-7 | TRBV6-2/TRBV6-3 | CVSSYHLDWAYEQYF
TRBJ2-7 | TRBV11-3 | CASSGGGLSGFYEQYF
TRBJ2-3 | TRBV28 | CASRDMTSTDTLYF
TRBJ2-7 | TRBV30 | CACPGRRDADSYKQYF
TRBJ2-4 | TRBV25-1 | CACSVGRGENIQYF
TRBJ2-3 | TRBV4-2 | CVSSQEMGVIDTQYF
TRBJ1-2 | TRBV12-3/TRBV12-4 | CASSLRGTGGFTF
TRBJ1-1 | TRBV6-2/TRBV6-3 | CASSHPELNIEAFF
TRBJ2-1 | TRBV4-1 | CAIRTLGNNNNEQFF
TRBJ2-1 | TRBV24-1 | CATSDLEGASGTSEQFF
TRBJ1-6 | TRBV4-1 | CAGSHHLQGADSPLHF
TRBJ2-7 | TRBV28 | CASSFQREVNEQYF
TRBJ1-5 | TRBV10-3 | CAVSDYEGDEPQHF
TRBJ2-3 | TRBV11-2 | CGRSASTDRQYF